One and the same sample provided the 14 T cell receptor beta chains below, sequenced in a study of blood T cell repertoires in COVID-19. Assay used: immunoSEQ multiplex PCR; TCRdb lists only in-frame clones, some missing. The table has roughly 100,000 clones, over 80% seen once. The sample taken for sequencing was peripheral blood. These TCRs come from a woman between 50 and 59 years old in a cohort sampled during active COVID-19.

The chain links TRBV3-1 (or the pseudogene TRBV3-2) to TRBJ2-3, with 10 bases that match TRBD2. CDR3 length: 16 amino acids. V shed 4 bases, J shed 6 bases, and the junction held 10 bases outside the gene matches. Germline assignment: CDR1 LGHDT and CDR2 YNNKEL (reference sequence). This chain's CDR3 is CASSLYLAGVMDTQYF. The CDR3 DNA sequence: TGTGCCAGCAGCCTGTATCTAGCGGGGGTGATGGATACGCAGTATTTT.

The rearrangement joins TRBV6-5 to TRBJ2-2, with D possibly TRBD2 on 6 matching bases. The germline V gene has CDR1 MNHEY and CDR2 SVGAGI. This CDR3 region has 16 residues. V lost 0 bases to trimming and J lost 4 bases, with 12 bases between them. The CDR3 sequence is CASSYSIAASTGELFF. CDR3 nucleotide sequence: TGTGCCAGCAGTTACTCGATAGCGGCATCCACCGGGGAGCTGTTTTTT.

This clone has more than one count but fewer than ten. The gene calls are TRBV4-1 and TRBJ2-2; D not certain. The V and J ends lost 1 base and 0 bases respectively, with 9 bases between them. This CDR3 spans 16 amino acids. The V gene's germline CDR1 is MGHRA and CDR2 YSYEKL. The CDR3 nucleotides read TGCGCCAGCAGCCAAGCGGGTTTCGCGAACACCGGGGAGCTGTTTTTT. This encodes CASSQAGFANTGELFF.

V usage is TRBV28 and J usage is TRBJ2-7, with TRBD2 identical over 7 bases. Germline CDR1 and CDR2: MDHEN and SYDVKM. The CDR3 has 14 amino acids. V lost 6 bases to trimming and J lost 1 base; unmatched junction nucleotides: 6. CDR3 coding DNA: TGTGCCAGCAGCACTAGCGTCTCGTCCTACGAGCAGTACTTC. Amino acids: CASSTSVSSYEQYF.

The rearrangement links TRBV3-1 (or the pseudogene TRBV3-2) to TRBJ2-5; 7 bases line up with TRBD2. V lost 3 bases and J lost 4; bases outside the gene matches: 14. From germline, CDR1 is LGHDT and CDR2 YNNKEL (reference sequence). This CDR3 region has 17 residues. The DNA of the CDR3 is TGTGCCAGCAGCCATCCTACAACGGGGGGAAGGGGAGAGACCCAGTACTTC. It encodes CASSHPTTGGRGETQYF.

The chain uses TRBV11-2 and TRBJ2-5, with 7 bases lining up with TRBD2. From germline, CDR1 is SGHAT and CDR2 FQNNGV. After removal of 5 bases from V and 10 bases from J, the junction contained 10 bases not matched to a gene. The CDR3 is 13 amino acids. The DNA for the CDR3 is TGTGCCAGCAGCCGCGGCGGGGGTTGGGTCCAGTACTTC. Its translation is CASSRGGGWVQYF.

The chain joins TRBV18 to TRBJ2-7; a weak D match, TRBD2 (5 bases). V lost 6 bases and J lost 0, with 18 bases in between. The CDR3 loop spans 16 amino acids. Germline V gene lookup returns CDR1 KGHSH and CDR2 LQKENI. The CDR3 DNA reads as TGTGCCAGCTCCTCTCGACGGCCCGGAGGCTCCTACGAGCAGTACTTC. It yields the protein CASSSRRPGGSYEQYF.

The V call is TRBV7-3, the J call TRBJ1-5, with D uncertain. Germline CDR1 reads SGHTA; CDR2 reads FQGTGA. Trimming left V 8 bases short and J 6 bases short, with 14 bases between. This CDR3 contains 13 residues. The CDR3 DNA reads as TGTGCCAGCTCCCGGGAGGCGGGTCAGCCCCAGCATTTT. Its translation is CASSREAGQPQHF.

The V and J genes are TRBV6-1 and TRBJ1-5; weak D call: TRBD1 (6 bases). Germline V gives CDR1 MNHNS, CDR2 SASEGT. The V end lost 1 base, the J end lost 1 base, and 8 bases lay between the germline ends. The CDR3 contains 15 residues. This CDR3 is CASSEGTVSNQPQHF. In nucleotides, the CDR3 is TGTGCCAGCAGTGAAGGGACAGTAAGCAATCAGCCCCAGCATTTT.

The CDR3 region has the DNA TGTGCCAGCAGTTTATTTGGTCGGGGGAGCACCTCTAATGAAAAACTGTTTTTT. This codes for CASSLFGRGSTSNEKLFF. The chain recombines TRBV28 with TRBJ1-4; D may be TRBD1 (5 bases). V gave up 1 base and J gave up 3 bases, with 18 bases separating them. CDR3 size: 18 residues. Germline loops: CDR1 MDHEN, CDR2 SYDVKM.

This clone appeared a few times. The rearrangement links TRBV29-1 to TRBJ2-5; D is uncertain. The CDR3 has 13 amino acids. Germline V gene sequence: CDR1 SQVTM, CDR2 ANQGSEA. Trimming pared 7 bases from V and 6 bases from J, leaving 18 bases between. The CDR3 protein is CSAYDPGWKTQYF. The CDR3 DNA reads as TGCAGCGCTTACGACCCGGGTTGGAAGACCCAGTACTTC.

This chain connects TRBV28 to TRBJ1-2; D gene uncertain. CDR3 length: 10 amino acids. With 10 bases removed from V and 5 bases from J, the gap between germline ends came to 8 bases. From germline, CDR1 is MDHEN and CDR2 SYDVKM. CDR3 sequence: CATGVYGYTF. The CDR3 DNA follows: TGTGCCACCGGGGTGTATGGCTACACCTTC.

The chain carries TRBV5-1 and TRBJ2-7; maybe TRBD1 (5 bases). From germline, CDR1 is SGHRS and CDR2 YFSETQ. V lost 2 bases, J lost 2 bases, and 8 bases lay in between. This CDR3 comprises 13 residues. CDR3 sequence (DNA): TGCGCCAGCAGCTTTCAGGGAACCTACGAGCAGTACTTC. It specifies CASSFQGTYEQYF.

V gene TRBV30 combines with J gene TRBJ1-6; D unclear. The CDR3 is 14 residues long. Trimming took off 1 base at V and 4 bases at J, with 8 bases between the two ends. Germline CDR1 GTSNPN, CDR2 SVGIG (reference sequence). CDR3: CAWSGALYNSPLHF. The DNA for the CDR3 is TGTGCCTGGAGTGGGGCCCTGTATAATTCACCCCTCCACTTT.